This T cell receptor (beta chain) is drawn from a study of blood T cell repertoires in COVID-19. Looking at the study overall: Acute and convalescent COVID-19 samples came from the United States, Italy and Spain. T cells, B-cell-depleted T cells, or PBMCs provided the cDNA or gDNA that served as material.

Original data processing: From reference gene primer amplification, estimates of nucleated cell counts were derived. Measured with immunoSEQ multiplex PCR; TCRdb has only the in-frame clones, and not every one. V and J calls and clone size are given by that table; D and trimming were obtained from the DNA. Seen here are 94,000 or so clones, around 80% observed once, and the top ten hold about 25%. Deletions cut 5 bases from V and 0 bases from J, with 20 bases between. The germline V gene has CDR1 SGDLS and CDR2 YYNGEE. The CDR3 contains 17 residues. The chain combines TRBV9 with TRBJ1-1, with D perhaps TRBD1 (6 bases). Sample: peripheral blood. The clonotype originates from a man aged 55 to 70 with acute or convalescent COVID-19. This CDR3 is CASRSRGRNGMNTEAFF. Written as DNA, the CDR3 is TGTGCCAGCAGGTCAAGGGGGAGAAATGGGATGAACACTGAAGCTTTCTTT.